One and the same sample provided the 24 T cell receptor beta chains below, sequenced in a study of a mutant IDH1 vaccine in newly diagnosed glioma (dated by TCRdb to about 2021). The intended sense of this specimen's time point label: week 5, during vaccination. Each vaccine dose, consisting of 300 ug of a 20-mer mutant IDH1 peptide in Montanide, was administered subcutaneously with topical imiquimod. The library relied on the immunoSEQ multiplex PCR assay. In its TCRdb copy, this immuneACCESS table keeps in-frame sequences only and misses some clones. Where compared with another copy, unresolved V genes explain less than half of these, and the others have no known cause. The sample profile shows 32,000 or so clones; around 90% of them were found once. Around 3% of the sample goes to the ten largest clones. No cognate antigen is known for these TCRs. Sequencing used peripheral blood mononuclear cells (PBMCs), obtained from a glioma patient whose treatment included an IDH1 peptide vaccine. These TCRs come from a woman aged 40 to 50 with glioma. Some clones in this sample may be carry-over from other donors' samples.

This sequence joins TRBV15 and TRBJ2-7, with D maybe TRBD1 (5 bases). This CDR3 is built from 14 residues. V was shortened by 4 bases and J by 3 bases, with 13 bases between the two germline ends. From germline, CDR1 is LNHNV and CDR2 YYDKDF (reference sequence). The CDR3 loop is CATSIGTGDYEQYF. The CDR3 nucleotides are TGTGCCACCAGCATTGGCACAGGAGACTACGAGCAGTACTTC.

The chain carries TRBV27 and TRBJ2-1; D is ambiguous. V lost 2 bases and J lost 6, with 8 bases in between. The germline V gene encodes CDR1 MNHEY and CDR2 SMNVEV (reference sequence). The CDR3 spans 13 residues. Here the CDR3 reads CASSLNRLNEQFF. CDR3 nucleotides: TGTGCCAGCAGTTTAAATCGGCTCAATGAGCAGTTCTTC.

The chain is built from TRBV7-2 and TRBJ2-2, with D hard to call. Germline CDR1 reads SGHTA; CDR2 reads FQGNSA. V was clipped by 3 bases and J by 2 bases, with 10 bases between them. The CDR3 has 15 residues. Written as DNA, the CDR3 is TGTGCCAGCAGCTTGGGAACCCTTAACACCGGGGAGCTGTTTTTT. This gives the protein CASSLGTLNTGELFF.

V usage is TRBV5-4 and J usage is TRBJ2-7, with 9 bases aligning to TRBD1. V lost 4 bases, J lost 5 bases, and 7 bases stayed unmatched. The CDR3 loop spans 14 amino acids. Germline CDR1 SGHNT, CDR2 YYREEE (reference sequence). CDR3 coding DNA: TGTGCCAGCAGCCTAGGACAGGGGAGTAACGAGCAGTACTTC. Its protein is CASSLGQGSNEQYF.

The CDR3 is CSARGTAEPTF. CDR3 coding DNA: TGCAGTGCTAGGGGGACAGCAGAACCCACCTTC. The chain uses TRBV20-1 and TRBJ1-2; 7 bases fit TRBD1. V gave up 3 bases and J gave up 13 bases; unmatched junction bases: 8. This CDR3 is built from 11 residues. Looked up from germline, CDR1 is DFQATT and CDR2 is SNEGSKA (reference sequence).

The chain employs TRBV7-2 and TRBJ2-2; D possibly corresponds to TRBD2 (5 bases). V was trimmed by 2 bases and J by 4 bases, leaving 14 bases between them. There are 16 residues in the CDR3. Germline V CDR1 and CDR2: SGHTA, FQGNSA. Here the CDR3 reads CASSLMRGISTGELFF. Written as DNA, the CDR3 is TGTGCCAGCAGCTTAATGCGAGGGATCAGCACCGGGGAGCTGTTTTTT.

This chain connects TRBV7-9 to TRBJ2-5; weak D call: TRBD2 (6 bases). Per germline, CDR1 SEHNR and CDR2 FQNEAQ (reference sequence). The germline V and J ends were trimmed by 6 bases and 3 bases, with 17 bases remaining between them. This CDR3 spans 15 amino acids. CDR3 in amino acids: CASSLADSGEETQYF. CDR3 DNA: TGTGCCAGCAGTTTGGCAGATTCGGGAGAAGAGACCCAGTACTTC.

The rearrangement links TRBV2 to TRBJ1-4, with unresolved D. This CDR3 spans 15 amino acids. Trimming pared 3 bases from V and 0 bases from J, leaving 8 bases between. Per the germline V gene, CDR1 is SNHLY and CDR2 is FYNNEI. CDR3 nucleotides: TGTGCCAGCAGTGACGACTCTGCAACTAATGAAAAACTGTTTTTT. Its protein product is CASSDDSATNEKLFF.

The genes are TRBV5-4 and TRBJ2-5; D could derive from TRBD1 or TRBD2 (5 bases each). CDR1 is SGHNT and CDR2 is YYREEE in the germline V gene (reference sequence). V lost 2 bases, J lost 6 bases, and 20 bases lay in between. The CDR3 sequence is 16 residues long. The DNA for the CDR3 is TGTGCCAGCAGCTTTGGGGCCCGGGACGGGCGCAAGACCCAGTACTTC. Translated: CASSFGARDGRKTQYF.

The chain is built from TRBV7-3 and TRBJ2-1; possible D gene TRBD2, 5 bases. V was trimmed by 1 base and J by 0 bases, leaving 16 bases between them. CDR3 size: 18 residues. The germline V gene encodes CDR1 SGHTA and CDR2 FQGTGA. The CDR3 DNA reads as TGTGCCAGCAGCTTAAACCCTAGCCTGATAAGCTCCTACAATGAGCAGTTCTTC. Amino acid sequence: CASSLNPSLISSYNEQFF.

V usage is TRBV29-1 and J usage is TRBJ1-1; TRBD1 might be the D (6 bases). The CDR3 is 12 amino acids. Germline V CDR1 and CDR2: SQVTM, ANQGSEA. V lost 0 bases to trimming and J lost 5 bases, with 7 bases between them. CDR3 sequence reads: CSVEEGATEAFF. The CDR3 DNA reads TGCAGCGTTGAAGAGGGGGCTACTGAAGCTTTCTTT.

This clone was recorded only once. The rearrangement uses TRBV27 and TRBJ1-3; possibly TRBD1 for D (6 bases). V was shortened by 4 bases and J by 4 bases, with 11 bases between the two germline ends. Germline loops: CDR1 MNHEY, CDR2 SMNVEV (reference sequence). The CDR3 spans 14 residues. CDR3 coding DNA: TGTGCCAGCAGTTCGGGGGGCGGAGGAAACACCATATATTTT. Its translation: CASSSGGGGNTIYF.

This clone was recorded only once. J is TRBJ1-4 and V is TRBV4-3; D ambiguous. V dropped 0 bases and J dropped 4 bases, with 9 bases sitting between them. This CDR3 spans 15 amino acids. CDR1 is LGHNA and CDR2 is YSLEER in the germline V gene. The CDR3 bases are TGCGCCAGCAGCCAAGATGGCCATCTTAATGAAAAACTGTTTTTT. This sequence encodes CASSQDGHLNEKLFF.

The genes are TRBV2 and TRBJ2-3; 11 positions match TRBD2. Germline V gives CDR1 SNHLY, CDR2 FYNNEI. The CDR3 totals 16 residues. V shed 6 bases and J 2 bases; nucleotides not matched to a gene: 7. The CDR3, as DNA: TGTGCCAGCAGGGCCGGGACTAGCGGTCACACAGATACGCAGTATTTT. Its translation: CASRAGTSGHTDTQYF.

The chain recombines TRBV19 with TRBJ1-5; tentatively, D is TRBD1 (5 bases). Trimming stripped 1 base from V and 4 bases from J, with 8 bases between. Germline lookup yields CDR1 LNHDA and CDR2 SQIVND (reference sequence). The CDR3 spans 14 residues. The CDR3 nucleotides read TGTGCCAGTAGTATAGGGGACGGAAATCAGCCCCAGCATTTT. This translates into CASSIGDGNQPQHF.

V usage is TRBV4-2 and J usage is TRBJ2-7; 9 bases are shared with TRBD1. Germline CDR1 reads LGHNA; CDR2 reads YNFKEQ. Losses at the gene ends were 4 bases for V and 2 bases for J; bases not matched to a gene: 9. This CDR3 contains 16 residues. This CDR3 is CASSPIQGAAPYEQYF. DNA of the CDR3: TGTGCCAGCAGCCCGATACAGGGGGCGGCTCCCTACGAGCAGTACTTC.

The chain combines TRBV6-1 with TRBJ2-5; D possibly corresponds to TRBD1 (6 bases). V was cut by 10 bases and J by 5 bases, with 17 bases left in between. This CDR3 is 13 amino acids long. Per the germline V gene, CDR1 is MNHNS and CDR2 is SASEGT. The CDR3: CAIRGVAGETQYF. As DNA, the CDR3 is TGTGCCATCAGGGGAGTAGCTGGGGAGACCCAGTACTTC.

This rearrangement joins TRBV27 to TRBJ2-5; the D gene is possibly TRBD2 (5 bases). The V end lost 7 bases, the J end lost 2 bases, and 17 bases lay between the germline ends. This CDR3 spans 15 amino acids. Germline V CDR1 and CDR2: MNHEY, SMNVEV (reference sequence). CDR3 residues: CASIMKVGGQETQYF. In nucleotides, the CDR3 is TGTGCCAGCATTATGAAGGTCGGCGGGCAAGAGACCCAGTACTTC.

The chain employs TRBV14 and TRBJ1-1; D is unresolved. Germline CDR1 reads SGHDN; CDR2 reads FVKESK. V was cut by 1 base and J by 3 bases, with 9 bases left in between. The CDR3 has 14 amino acids. This CDR3 is CASSQARIHTEAFF. CDR3 nucleotides: TGTGCCAGCAGCCAAGCCAGAATTCACACTGAAGCTTTCTTT.

The gene calls are TRBV28 and TRBJ2-7; D is uncertain. Trimming took off 7 bases at V and 7 bases at J, with 11 bases between the two ends. Germline V gene data show CDR1 as MDHEN and CDR2 as SYDVKM. The length of the CDR3 is 11 residues. In DNA, the CDR3 is TGTGCCAGCAAAGGGAACTGGGAGCAGTACTTC. The encoded protein is CASKGNWEQYF.

This clone showed up just a few times. V and J are TRBV28 and TRBJ1-5; perhaps TRBD1 as D (5 bases). This CDR3 has 14 residues. Germline CDR1 is MDHEN and CDR2 is SYDVKM. Trimming cost V 7 bases and J 7 bases, with 17 bases left between them. The CDR3 coding sequence is TGTGCCAGCACCCTCCAGGGCAGCGGACAGCCCCAGCATTTT. Its translation: CASTLQGSGQPQHF. Full variable domain (outside the CDR3, taken from reference TRBV28 and TRBJ1-5): DVKVTQSSRYLVKRTGEKVFLECVQDMDHENMFWYRQDPGLGLRLIYFSYDVKMKEKGDIPEGYSVSREKKERFSLILESASTNQTSMYLCASTLQGSGQPQHFGDGTRLSIL.

The chain has TRBV6-1 and TRBJ2-5; no firm D call. CDR3 length: 13 amino acids. Germline V gene data show CDR1 as MNHNS and CDR2 as SASEGT. Between the trimmed V and J ends, which lost 4 bases and 0 bases, there was a span of 6 bases. This chain's CDR3 is CASSAGYQETQYF. The DNA of the CDR3 is TGTGCCAGCAGTGCAGGATACCAAGAGACCCAGTACTTC.

The chain joins TRBV15 to TRBJ1-4; TRBD1 is a possible D gene (5 bases). The V end was cut by 8 bases, the J end by 1 base, with 8 bases between. This CDR3 has 13 amino acids. Germline V gene lookup returns CDR1 LNHNV and CDR2 YYDKDF (reference sequence). The CDR3: CATRRGTNEKLFF. The DNA for the CDR3 is TGTGCCACCCGTAGGGGAACTAATGAAAAACTGTTTTTT. Based on the CDR3 plus reference TRBV15 and TRBJ1-4, the full variable domain is DAMVIQNPRYQVTQFGKPVTLSCSQTLNHNVMYWYQQKSSQAPKLLFHYYDKDFNNEADTPDNFQSRRPNTSFCFLDIRSPGLGDTAMYLCATRRGTNEKLFFGSGTQLSVL.

The chain combines TRBV16 with TRBJ2-3; D remains unclear. Trimming took off 2 bases at V and 4 bases at J, with 16 bases between the two ends. The CDR3 loop spans 16 amino acids. Germline V gives CDR1 KGHSY, CDR2 FQNENV. Written as DNA, the CDR3 is TGTGCCAGCAGCCAAGACCTGACCGGGTACTCAGATACGCAGTATTTT. Protein product: CASSQDLTGYSDTQYF.